Presented here are 18 T cell receptor beta chains from one specimen sequenced in a study of CD8 T cells in Susac syndrome (dated by TCRdb to the late 2010s). The library relied on the immunoSEQ multiplex PCR assay. RNA was extracted using the RNeasy kit, and about 0.45 to 1 microgram was reverse transcribed with random hexamers. TCRdb applied fastp at Q25 and MiXCR to the public reads, then kept only in-frame beta chains. Rows with one shared CDR3 protein collapse into an entry with the most common genes and DNA. Counted in this sample were 150,000 to 200,000 distinct CDR3 sequences; about 95% of them appeared once. The top ten hold 0.093% of the sample. The sample was CD4+ T cells from PBMCs. Receptor source: a human donor with multiple sclerosis.

The gene calls are TRBV5-6 and TRBJ2-7; D perhaps matches TRBD2 (6 bases). The V and J ends lost 0 bases and 2 bases respectively, with 15 bases between them. The CDR3 has 16 residues. Germline assignment: CDR1 SGHDT and CDR2 YYEEEE. The CDR3 DNA follows: TGTGCCAGCAGCTTGGCCTACACGGGACTCCCCTACGAGCAGTACTTC. Protein product: CASSLAYTGLPYEQYF.

The J gene is TRBJ2-7, the V gene TRBV20-1; D uncertain. CDR3 length equals 11 residues. Germline V gene lookup returns CDR1 DFQATT and CDR2 SNEGSKA (reference sequence). V lost 2 bases to trimming and J lost 4 bases, with 6 bases between them. CDR3 sequence (DNA): TGCAGTGCTAGAAAGCCGTACGAGCAGTACTTC. This gives the protein CSARKPYEQYF.

The V and J genes are TRBV29-1 and TRBJ1-1; tentatively, D is TRBD1 (5 bases). Trimming stripped 4 bases from V and 8 bases from J, with 8 bases between. The CDR3 extends over 10 amino acids. The germline gives CDR1 SQVTM, CDR2 ANQGSEA. DNA for the CDR3: TGCAGCGTTGGGGACCTCGAAGCTTTCTTT. It codes for CSVGDLEAFF. The variable domain in full, completed from reference TRBV29-1 and TRBJ1-1, reads SAVISQKPSRDICQRGTSLTIQCQVDSQVTMMFWYRQQPGQSLTLIATANQGSEATYESGFVIDKFPISRPNLTFSTLTVSNMSPEDSSIYLCSVGDLEAFFGQGTRLTVV.

The genes are TRBV20-1 and TRBJ2-3, with 10 positions matching TRBD1. V lost 3 bases to trimming and J lost 14 bases; unmatched junction nucleotides: 8. CDR3 length: 12 residues. Germline V CDR1 and CDR2: DFQATT, SNEGSKA (reference sequence). This chain's CDR3 is CSASPLGTGAYF. DNA of the CDR3: TGCAGTGCTAGTCCCCTGGGGACAGGGGCGTATTTT.

This rearrangement joins TRBV20-1 to TRBJ2-7; 8 bases are shared with TRBD1. The CDR3 sequence is 15 residues long. Per germline, CDR1 DFQATT and CDR2 SNEGSKA (reference sequence). The V and J ends lost 0 bases and 5 bases, in that order; junction bases with no gene match: 9. CDR3 nucleotides: TGCAGTGCTAGAGAGCCAGGGGGCAATGAACACGAGCAGTACTTC. Translation gives CSAREPGGNEHEQYF.

This clonotype has just one count. This sequence joins TRBV20-1 and TRBJ2-3, with 7 nucleotides matching TRBD2. V gave up 3 bases and J gave up 4 bases; unmatched junction bases: 22. Germline V gene lookup returns CDR1 DFQATT and CDR2 SNEGSKA (reference sequence). The CDR3 totals 19 residues. The CDR3 protein is CSASGPRVQRGRAPDTQYF. The CDR3, as DNA: TGCAGTGCTAGTGGACCCCGGGTCCAGCGAGGGAGGGCCCCAGATACGCAGTATTTT.

The genes are TRBV18 and TRBJ1-1; D gene ambiguous. V was cut by 2 bases and J by 6 bases, with 16 bases left in between. The length of the CDR3 is 15 residues. Germline V gene sequence: CDR1 KGHSH, CDR2 LQKENI. CDR3 nucleotide sequence: TGTGCCAGCTCACCAGAGTTTGCCGCACTGGCTGAAGCTTTCTTT. This encodes CASSPEFAALAEAFF.

V gene TRBV6-6 combines with J gene TRBJ2-7; D call uncertain. The CDR3 has 15 amino acids. Trimming left V 2 bases short and J 0 bases short, with 11 bases between. The germline CDR1 and CDR2 sequences are MNHNY and SVGAGI (reference sequence). The chain's CDR3 is CASSYVTGDSYEQYF. CDR3 in DNA: TGTGCCAGCAGTTACGTAACCGGAGACTCCTACGAGCAGTACTTC.

This rearrangement joins TRBV9 to TRBJ2-3; D gene unclear. CDR3 length: 13 amino acids. The ends were cut back, 1 base at V and 6 bases at J, with 9 bases in the middle. Germline CDR1 and CDR2: SGDLS and YYNGEE. The CDR3 here is CASSVNPKDTQYF. The CDR3 DNA is TGTGCCAGCAGCGTAAATCCCAAGGATACGCAGTATTTT.

This clonotype was recorded once. This chain connects TRBV20-1 to TRBJ1-5, with D unresolved. The V and J ends lost 3 bases and 3 bases respectively, with 6 bases between them. There are 12 residues in the CDR3. CDR1 and CDR2 from the germline V gene are DFQATT and SNEGSKA (reference sequence). The CDR3 reads CSASRINQPQHF. In DNA form, the CDR3 reads TGCAGTGCTAGCCGGATCAATCAGCCCCAGCATTTT.

The V gene is TRBV30, the J gene TRBJ1-2, with D uncertain. V lost 2 bases and J 8 bases, leaving 18 bases between the germline ends. The CDR3 sequence is 14 residues long. The germline V gene has CDR1 GTSNPN and CDR2 SVGIG (reference sequence). The CDR3: CAWSSRLGPGGYTF. CDR3 nucleotides: TGTGCCTGGAGTTCGCGGTTGGGTCCGGGAGGCTACACCTTC.

This clonotype was found once. V is TRBV4-1 and J is TRBJ2-2; 7 nucleotides line up with TRBD2. This CDR3 is built from 16 residues. Trimming at V came to 4 bases and at J to 2 bases, leaving 7 bases not matched to a gene. Germline V gene sequence: CDR1 MGHRA, CDR2 YSYEKL. CDR3 sequence: CASSRGGRANTGELFF. The DNA of the CDR3 is TGCGCCAGCAGCCGGGGAGGGAGGGCCAACACCGGGGAGCTGTTTTTT.

The chain uses TRBV7-2 and TRBJ2-4; possibly TRBD1 for D (5 bases). CDR3 size: 14 residues. Per germline, CDR1 SGHTA and CDR2 FQGNSA. V lost 1 base and J 6 bases, leaving 10 bases between the germline ends. The CDR3 DNA sequence: TGTGCCAGCAGCTTAGAGGCAGGGTCAAACATTCAGTACTTC. Residues: CASSLEAGSNIQYF.

The J gene is TRBJ1-1, the V gene TRBV9; D unclear. V was shortened by 2 bases and J by 1 base, with 9 bases between the two germline ends. The CDR3 has 14 residues. Germline V gene data show CDR1 as SGDLS and CDR2 as YYNGEE. DNA for the CDR3: TGTGCCAGCAGCGTGGACGTAGCGAACACTGAAGCTTTCTTT. Translated: CASSVDVANTEAFF. The full variable domain, completed using reference TRBV9 and TRBJ1-1, is DSGVTQTPKHLITATGQRVTLRCSPRSGDLSVYWYQQSLDQGLQFLIQYYNGEERAKGNILERFSAQQFPDLHSELNLSSLELGDSALYFCASSVDVANTEAFFGQGTRLTVV.

The chain couples TRBV20-1 to TRBJ1-5, with 7 positions matching TRBD1. The germline V gene encodes CDR1 DFQATT and CDR2 SNEGSKA (reference sequence). The CDR3 extends over 13 amino acids. The V and J ends lost 4 bases and 4 bases, in that order; junction bases with no gene match: 4. DNA for the CDR3: TGCAGTGCTAAGGCAGGGGGAAATCAGCCCCAGCATTTT. It specifies CSAKAGGNQPQHF.

The chain joins TRBV3-1 to TRBJ1-1; D is ambiguous. Deletions cut 0 bases from V and 4 bases from J, with 15 bases between. Germline V CDR1 and CDR2: LGHDT, YNNKEL (reference sequence). The CDR3 is 16 residues long. This chain's CDR3 is CASSQDQPGLGTEAFF. The CDR3 DNA follows: TGTGCCAGCAGCCAAGATCAGCCGGGTCTAGGCACTGAAGCTTTCTTT. Complete variable domain (other parts from reference TRBV3-1 and TRBJ1-1): DTAVSQTPKYLVTQMGNDKSIKCEQNLGHDTMYWYKQDSKKFLKIMFSYNNKELIINETVPNRFSPKSPDKAHLNLHINSLELGDSAVYFCASSQDQPGLGTEAFFGQGTRLTVV.

The CDR3 protein is CATSDWFQETQYF. The CDR3 DNA follows: TGTGCCACCAGTGATTGGTTCCAAGAGACCCAGTACTTC. The chain recombines TRBV24-1 with TRBJ2-5, with D unresolved. Germline loops: CDR1 KGHDR, CDR2 SFDVKD. Trimming left V 2 bases short and J 1 base short, with 4 bases between. CDR3 size: 13 residues.

The chain is built from TRBV3-1 and TRBJ2-1; D remains unclear. The CDR3 is 14 residues long. Germline V gene data show CDR1 as LGHDT and CDR2 as YNNKEL (reference sequence). Trimming pared 4 bases from V and 4 bases from J, leaving 11 bases between. CDR3 sequence reads: CASSPLWGYNEQFF. In DNA, the CDR3 is TGTGCCAGCAGCCCCTTGTGGGGATACAATGAGCAGTTCTTC.